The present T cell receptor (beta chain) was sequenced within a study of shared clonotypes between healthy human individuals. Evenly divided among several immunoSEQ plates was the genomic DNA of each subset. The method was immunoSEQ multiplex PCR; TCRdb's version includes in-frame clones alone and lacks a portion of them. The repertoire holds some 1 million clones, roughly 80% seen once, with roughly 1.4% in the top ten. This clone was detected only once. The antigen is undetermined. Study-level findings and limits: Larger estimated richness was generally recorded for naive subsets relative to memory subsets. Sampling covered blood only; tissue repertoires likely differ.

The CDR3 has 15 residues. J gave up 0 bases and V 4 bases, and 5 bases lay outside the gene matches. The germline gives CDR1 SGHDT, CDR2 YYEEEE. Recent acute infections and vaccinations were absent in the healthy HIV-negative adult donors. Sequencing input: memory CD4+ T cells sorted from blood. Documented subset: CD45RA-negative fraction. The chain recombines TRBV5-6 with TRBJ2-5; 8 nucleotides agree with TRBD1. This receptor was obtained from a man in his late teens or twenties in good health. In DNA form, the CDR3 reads TGTGCCAGCAGCAGAGCAGGGGGCCACCAAGAGACCCAGTACTTC. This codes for CASSRAGGHQETQYF.